This section outlines one T cell receptor (beta chain) sequence together with its context. Its specificity is not known. The CDR3 totals 15 residues. Germline V gene data show CDR1 as MRHNA and CDR2 as SNTAGT. The V and J ends lost 0 bases and 2 bases respectively, with 7 bases between them. This specimen comes from a study of T cell repertoires in cytomegalovirus infection. Whole-study context: CMV epitopes that were recently identified and HLA-C-restricted were used alongside well-studied HLA-B-restricted ones. Notes on the study in general: HLA-C-restricted TCR beta clonotypes specific for CMV led the ex vivo response.

TCRdb passed the reads through MiXCR, listing each CDR3 protein once. Found here are some 480,000 distinct CDR3 sequences, 33% of them singletons; the top ten hold roughly 17%. This receptor was taken from a human donor in good health (CMV status not recorded). Some clones in this sample may be carry-over from other donors' samples. The source was cultured PBMCs, collected from culture after CMV antigen stimulation. The rearrangement uses TRBV6-4 and TRBJ2-2; D unresolved. The CDR3 sequence is CASSDSGFNTGELFF. The CDR3 DNA follows: TGTGCCAGCAGTGACTCGGGTTTTAACACCGGGGAGCTGTTTTTT.